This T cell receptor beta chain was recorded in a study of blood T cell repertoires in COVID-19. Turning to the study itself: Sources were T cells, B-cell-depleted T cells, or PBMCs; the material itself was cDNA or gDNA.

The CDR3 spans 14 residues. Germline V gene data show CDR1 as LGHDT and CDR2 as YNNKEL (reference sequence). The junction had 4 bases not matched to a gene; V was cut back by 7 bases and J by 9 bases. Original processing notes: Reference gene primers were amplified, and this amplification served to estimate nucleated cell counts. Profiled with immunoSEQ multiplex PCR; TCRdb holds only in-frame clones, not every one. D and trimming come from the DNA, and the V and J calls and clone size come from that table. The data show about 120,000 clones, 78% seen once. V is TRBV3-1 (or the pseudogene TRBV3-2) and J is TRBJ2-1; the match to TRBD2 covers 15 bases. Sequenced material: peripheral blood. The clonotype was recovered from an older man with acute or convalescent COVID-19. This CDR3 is CASTRTSGGGEQFF. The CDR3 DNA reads TGTGCCAGCACCCGGACTAGCGGGGGGGGTGAGCAGTTCTTC.